The next 5 T cell receptor beta chains were all read from a single sample in a study of blood T cell repertoires in COVID-19 (dated by TCRdb to about 2020). Libraries were made using the immunoSEQ multiplex PCR assay. In its TCRdb copy, this immuneACCESS table keeps in-frame sequences only and misses some clones. Where compared with another copy, unresolved V genes explain less than half of these, and the others have no known cause. The sample profile shows about 140,000 clones; roughly 84% of them were found once. The ten largest clonotypes hold 8.5% to 9% of the sample. The source material was peripheral blood. The receptors were gathered from a man aged 25 to 45 with COVID-19, enrolled during active disease.

The V gene is TRBV9, the J gene TRBJ2-1, with TRBD2 matching 8 bases. V lost 3 bases to trimming and J lost 10 bases; unmatched junction nucleotides: 24. The CDR3 runs to 19 residues. Germline values: CDR1 SGDLS, CDR2 YYNGEE. In nucleotides, the CDR3 is TGTGCCAGCAGCGCCGACTGCGTGATAGCGGGACCTTTAAATTGGGAGCAGTTCTTC. Residues: CASSADCVIAGPLNWEQFF.

Relative to its sample, this clone is large (0.1 to 1%). This chain links TRBV2 with TRBJ1-1; D gene uncertain. Trimming shortened V by 6 bases and J by 10 bases, and 15 bases separated the two germline ends. The V gene's germline CDR1 is SNHLY and CDR2 FYNNEI. The CDR3 length is 12 residues. The CDR3 protein is CASSLDMEVAFF. CDR3 in DNA: TGTGCCAGCAGCCTTGACATGGAGGTAGCTTTCTTT.

The gene calls are TRBV27 and TRBJ2-1; 8 bases are a match to TRBD2. Germline V lookup: CDR1 MNHEY, CDR2 SMNVEV (reference sequence). Unmatched junction bases numbered 8, after V lost 5 bases and J lost 8 bases. CDR3 length: 14 amino acids. Here the CDR3 reads CASSQRGTSYEQFF. The CDR3 DNA sequence: TGTGCCAGCAGTCAACGCGGGACTAGTTATGAGCAGTTCTTC.

The chain links TRBV4-3 to TRBJ2-3; the match to TRBD2 covers 10 bases. Trimming removed 0 bases from V and 6 bases from J; junction bases left unmatched: 9. CDR3 length equals 17 residues. The germline gives CDR1 LGHNA, CDR2 YSLEER. CDR3 DNA sequence: TGCGCCAGCAGCCAAGATAGGACTAGCGGCCCGGTGGATACGCAGTATTTT. The encoded protein is CASSQDRTSGPVDTQYF.

The chain combines TRBV29-1 with TRBJ2-3, with D hard to call. Trimming took off 0 bases at V and 0 bases at J, with 4 bases between the two ends. Germline V gives CDR1 SQVTM, CDR2 ANQGSEA. CDR3 length: 13 amino acids. CDR3 bases: TGCAGCGTTGAAGACATGAGCACAGATACGCAGTATTTT. Translating gives CSVEDMSTDTQYF.